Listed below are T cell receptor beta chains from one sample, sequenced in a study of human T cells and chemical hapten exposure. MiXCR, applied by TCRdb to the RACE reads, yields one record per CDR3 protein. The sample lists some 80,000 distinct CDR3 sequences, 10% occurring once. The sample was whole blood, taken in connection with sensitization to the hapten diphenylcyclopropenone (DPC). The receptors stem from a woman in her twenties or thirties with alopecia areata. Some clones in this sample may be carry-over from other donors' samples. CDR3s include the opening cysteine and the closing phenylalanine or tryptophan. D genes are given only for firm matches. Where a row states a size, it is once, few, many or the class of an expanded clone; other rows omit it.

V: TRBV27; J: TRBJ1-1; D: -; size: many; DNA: TGTGCCAGCTTAGTAACATCGGACATGAACACTGAAGCTTTCTTT; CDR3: CASLVTSDMNTEAFF
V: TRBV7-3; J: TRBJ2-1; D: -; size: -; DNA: TGTGCCAGCAGCTTAACACAGTCCTCCTACAATGAGCAGTTCTTC; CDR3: CASSLTQSSYNEQFF
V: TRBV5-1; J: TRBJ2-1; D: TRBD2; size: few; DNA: TGCGCCAGCATCCTAGGGACTAGCGGAGGAGAGAATGAGCAGTTCTTC; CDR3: CASILGTSGGENEQFF
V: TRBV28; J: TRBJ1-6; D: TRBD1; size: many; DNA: TGTGCCAGCAGTCCAGAGGGACAGGGTTACTCACCCCTCCACTTT; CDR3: CASSPEGQGYSPLHF
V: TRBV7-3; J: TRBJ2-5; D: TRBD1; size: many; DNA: TGTGCCAGCAGCCGAGGGGCAGGGGGCTCGGAGACCCAGTACTTC; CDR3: CASSRGAGGSETQYF
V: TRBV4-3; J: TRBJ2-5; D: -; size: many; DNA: TGCGCCAGCAGCCAAACCGCCCCCCGGCGGGGGCTTCAAGAGACCCAGTACTTC; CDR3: CASSQTAPRRGLQETQYF
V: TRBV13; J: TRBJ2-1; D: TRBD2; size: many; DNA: TGTGCCAGCAGGGCGGGAGTCTCCTTCAATGAGCAGTTCTTC; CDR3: CASRAGVSFNEQFF
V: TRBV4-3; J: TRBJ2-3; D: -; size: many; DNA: TGCGCCAGCAGGGTCAATTTACACACAGATACGCAGTATTTT; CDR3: CASRVNLHTDTQYF
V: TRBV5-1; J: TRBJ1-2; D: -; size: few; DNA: TGCGCCAGCAGCTTGATTGGGACACCCGGCTACACCTTC; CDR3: CASSLIGTPGYTF
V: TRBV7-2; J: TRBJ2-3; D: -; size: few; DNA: TGTGCCAGCAGCCCGGCGGGGACTCGAGAGTATACGCAGTATTTT; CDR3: CASSPAGTREYTQYF
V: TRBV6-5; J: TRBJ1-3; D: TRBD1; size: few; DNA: TGTGCCAGCATCGCCACCCTCGGGACAGGGGTAGACACCATATATTTT; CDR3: CASIATLGTGVDTIYF
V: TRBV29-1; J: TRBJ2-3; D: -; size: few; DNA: TGCAGCGTGAGACCCACCCGGGAGACAGATACGCAGTATTTT; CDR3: CSVRPTRETDTQYF
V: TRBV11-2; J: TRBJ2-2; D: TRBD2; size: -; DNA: TGTGCCAGCAGTAAAGCGGGACCCGGGGAGCTGTTTTTT; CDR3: CASSKAGPGELFF
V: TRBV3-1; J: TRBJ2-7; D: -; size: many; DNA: TGTGCCAGCAGCCAAGATCTAACAGGAGCCTCCTACGAGCAGTACTTC; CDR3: CASSQDLTGASYEQYF
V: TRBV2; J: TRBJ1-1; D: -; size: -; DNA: TGTGCCAGCAGACGCCAGGTTTTT; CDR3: CASRRQVF
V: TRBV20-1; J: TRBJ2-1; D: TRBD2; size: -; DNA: TGCAGTGCATCGGGACTAGCCTATGAGCAGTTCTTC; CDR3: CSASGLAYEQFF
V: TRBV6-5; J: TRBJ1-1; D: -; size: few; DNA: TGTGCCAGCAGTTACTCGCCCCCAGGGGTAAGGACTGAAGCTTTCTTT; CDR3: CASSYSPPGVRTEAFF
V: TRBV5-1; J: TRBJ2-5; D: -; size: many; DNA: TGCGCCAGCAGCTTGGAGGGGATGGAGACCCAGTACTTC; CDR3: CASSLEGMETQYF
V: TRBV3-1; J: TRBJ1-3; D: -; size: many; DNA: TGTGCCAGCAGCCCTACTGGACAGACAGGAAACACCATATATTTT; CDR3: CASSPTGQTGNTIYF
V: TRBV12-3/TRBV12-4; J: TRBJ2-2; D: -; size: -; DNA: TGTGCCAGCTGCGATTTTACCGGGGAGCTGTTTTTT; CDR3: CASCDFTGELFF
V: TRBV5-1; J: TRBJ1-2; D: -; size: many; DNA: TGCGCCAGCAGCTTGGAGGGCAGATACTATGGCTACACCTTC; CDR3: CASSLEGRYYGYTF
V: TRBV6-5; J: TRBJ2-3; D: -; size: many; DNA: TGTGCCAGCAGTTACCGGGGTGGCTCCACAGATACGCAGTATTTT; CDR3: CASSYRGGSTDTQYF
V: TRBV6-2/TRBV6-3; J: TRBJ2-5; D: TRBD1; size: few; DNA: TGTGCCAGCAGTTACGGAAAACAGGGGCAAGAGACCCAGTACTTC; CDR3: CASSYGKQGQETQYF
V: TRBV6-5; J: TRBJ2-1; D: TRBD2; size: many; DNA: TGTGCCAGCAGTTTAGCCGGGACTAGCGGGCCCAATGAGCAGTTCTTC; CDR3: CASSLAGTSGPNEQFF
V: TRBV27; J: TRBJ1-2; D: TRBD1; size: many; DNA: TGTGCCAGCAGTCCGTGGGGACAGGGAGAGGGCTACACCTTC; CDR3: CASSPWGQGEGYTF
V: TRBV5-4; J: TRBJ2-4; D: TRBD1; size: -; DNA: TGTGCCAGCAGCCCCGGACAGGCCGGCATTCAGTACTTC; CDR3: CASSPGQAGIQYF
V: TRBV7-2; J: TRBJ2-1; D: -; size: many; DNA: TGTGCCAGCAGTCATCCAGGGAATGAGCAGTTCTTC; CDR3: CASSHPGNEQFF
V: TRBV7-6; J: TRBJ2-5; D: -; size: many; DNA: TGTGCCAGCAGCTTAGGGCCTAGACAAGAGACCCAGTACTTC; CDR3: CASSLGPRQETQYF
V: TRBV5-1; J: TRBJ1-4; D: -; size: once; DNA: TGCGCCAGCAGCTTGGGTCTCGGCGGGGAAAAACTGTTTTTT; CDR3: CASSLGLGGEKLFF
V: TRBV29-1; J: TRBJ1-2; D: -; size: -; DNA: TGCAGCGTATCAGGATTTAACTATGGCTACACCTTC; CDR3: CSVSGFNYGYTF
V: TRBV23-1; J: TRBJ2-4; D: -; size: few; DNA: TGCGCCAGCAGTGGCCCTAAAAACATTCAGTACTTC; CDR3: CASSGPKNIQYF
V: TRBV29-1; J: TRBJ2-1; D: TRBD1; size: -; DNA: TGCAGCGTTGAAAAACAGGGGGAGCAGTTCTTC; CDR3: CSVEKQGEQFF
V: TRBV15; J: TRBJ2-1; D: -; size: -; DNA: TGTGCCACCAGCAGAGGAACTAGCTTCGGTGAGCAGTTCTTC; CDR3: CATSRGTSFGEQFF
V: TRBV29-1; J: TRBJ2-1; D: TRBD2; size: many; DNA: TGCAGCGTTGAAGGGACTAGGGCCTACAATGAGCAGTTCTTC; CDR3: CSVEGTRAYNEQFF
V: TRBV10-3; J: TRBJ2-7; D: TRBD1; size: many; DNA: TGTGCCATCAGTTCGACAGGGGTCTCTTACGAGCAGTACTTC; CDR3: CAISSTGVSYEQYF
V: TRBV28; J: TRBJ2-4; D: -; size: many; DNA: TGTGCCAGCACCTTACCCGGACTTAACATTCAGTACTTC; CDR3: CASTLPGLNIQYF
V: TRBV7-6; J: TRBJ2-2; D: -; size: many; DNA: TGTGCCAGCAGCTTACTAGGGGGGACAGCCCGGGGCACCGGGGAGCTGTTTTTT; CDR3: CASSLLGGTARGTGELFF
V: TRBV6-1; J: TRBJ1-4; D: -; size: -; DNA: TGTGCCAGCAGTGCAGGGACACGTGTAAAACTGTTTTTT; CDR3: CASSAGTRVKLFF
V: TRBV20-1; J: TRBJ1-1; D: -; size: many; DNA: TGCAGTGCCCCCGGACAGTCAAACACTGAAGCTTTCTTT; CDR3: CSAPGQSNTEAFF
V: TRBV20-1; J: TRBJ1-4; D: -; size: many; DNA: TGCAGTGCTAGTCTTGCTGGACGACCAACTAATGAAAAACTGTTTTTT; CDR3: CSASLAGRPTNEKLFF
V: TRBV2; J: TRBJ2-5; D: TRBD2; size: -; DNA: TGTGCCAGCAGGCGTCGAGTAGCGGGGAAAGAGACCCAGTACTTC; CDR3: CASRRRVAGKETQYF
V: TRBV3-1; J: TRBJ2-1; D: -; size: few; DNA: TGTGCCAGTTTAGGGGAAGTAAGTAATGAGCAGTTCTTC; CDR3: CASLGEVSNEQFF
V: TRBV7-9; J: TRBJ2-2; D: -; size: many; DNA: TGTGCCAGCAGCTTCACAGAGTTAGGCGGGGAGCTGTTTTTT; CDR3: CASSFTELGGELFF
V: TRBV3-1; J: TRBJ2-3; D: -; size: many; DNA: TGTGCCAGCAGCCAAGAGTTTGATACGCAGTATTTT; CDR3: CASSQEFDTQYF
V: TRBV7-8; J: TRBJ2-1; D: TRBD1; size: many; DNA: TGTGCCAGCAGCTTAGTAGTGCCAGGGGGACCAACCAACCCGTTCTTC; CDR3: CASSLVVPGGPTNPFF
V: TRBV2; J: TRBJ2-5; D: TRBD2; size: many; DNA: TGTGCCAGCAGTGAGGGGACTAGCGGTACCGTCCAAGAGACCCAGTACTTC; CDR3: CASSEGTSGTVQETQYF
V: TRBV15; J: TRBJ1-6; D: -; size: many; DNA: TGTGCCACCAGCAGAGATCAGGGAGGGGATTCACCCCTCCACTTT; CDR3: CATSRDQGGDSPLHF
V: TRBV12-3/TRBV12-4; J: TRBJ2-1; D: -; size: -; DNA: TGTGCCAGCACAACTACCTACAATGAGCAGTTCTTC; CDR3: CASTTTYNEQFF
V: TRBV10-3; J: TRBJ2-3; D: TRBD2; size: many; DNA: TGTGCCATCAGCCCCGGGACTAGCGGGGATCCTAGCACAGATACGCAGTATTTT; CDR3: CAISPGTSGDPSTDTQYF